One and the same sample provided the 10 T cell receptor beta chains below, sequenced in a study of vaccination effects on CD4 cells after COVID-19. Expansion with viral peptide pools was applied to antigen-specific CD4+ T cells by the ViraFEST assay prior to sequencing. Following culture for 9 to 11 days, CD4+ T cells were isolated. The table came from immunoSEQ multiplex PCR; TCRdb's copy has only in-frame clones and leaves some out. The table shows 25,000 to 35,000 clones, with roughly two thirds occurring only once. For these TCRs, the target antigens are not known. This specimen consisted of CD4+ T cells from PBMCs cultured with HCoV-229E spike peptides, obtained before COVID-19 vaccination. The receptors shown here come from a human donor who received a COVID-19 vaccine.

Only a few counts were recorded for this clone. This chain uses TRBV25-1 with TRBJ2-7; D remains ambiguous. Germline values: CDR1 MGHDK, CDR2 SYGVNS. V dropped 11 bases and J dropped 6 bases, with 17 bases sitting between them. The CDR3 is made up of 12 amino acids. CDR3 coding DNA: TGTGCCTCACAAGGTTCCCTAGGCGAGCAGTACTTC. It encodes CASQGSLGEQYF.

The genes are TRBV20-1 and TRBJ1-2; the D gene is possibly TRBD1 (6 bases). Germline values: CDR1 DFQATT, CDR2 SNEGSKA (reference sequence). Between the trimmed V and J ends, which lost 3 bases and 4 bases, there was a span of 12 bases. The CDR3 spans 13 residues. The CDR3: CSASFQGTYGYTF. CDR3 DNA sequence: TGCAGTGCTAGTTTTCAGGGGACCTATGGCTACACCTTC.

This clone was seen only once. The rearrangement joins TRBV4-2 to TRBJ1-2, with D maybe TRBD1 (5 bases). The V end was cut by 3 bases, the J end by 4 bases, with 12 bases between. This CDR3 contains 14 residues. The germline gives CDR1 LGHNA, CDR2 YNFKEQ. CDR3 protein: CASSQGEKVYGYTF. CDR3 nucleotides: TGTGCCAGCAGCCAGGGGGAGAAGGTCTATGGCTACACCTTC.

The chain uses TRBV29-1 and TRBJ1-3, with 7 bases fitting TRBD1. The J segment lost 8 bases and the V segment lost 7 bases, leaving 8 bases of the junction unmatched. Germline assignment: CDR1 SQVTM and CDR2 ANQGSEA. The CDR3 is made up of 12 amino acids. DNA for the CDR3: TGCAGCGCCGGGGACAGCACGTACACCATATATTTT. Amino acid sequence: CSAGDSTYTIYF.

The CDR3 DNA is TGTGCTAGTAAGGGTAGCGGGAGTAATGAGCAGTTCTTC. Its translation: CASKGSGSNEQFF. The rearrangement joins TRBV12-5 to TRBJ2-1; 9 nucleotides align to TRBD2. V shed 8 bases, J shed 7 bases, and the junction held 6 bases outside the gene matches. This CDR3 region has 13 residues. CDR1 is LGHNT, CDR2 FRNRAP, per germline. The full variable domain, in which reference TRBV12-5 and TRBJ2-1 provide the parts outside the CDR3, is DARVTQTPRHKVTEMGQEVTMRCQPILGHNTVFWYRQTMMQGLELLAYFRNRAPLDDSGMPKDRFSAEMPDATLATLKIQPSEPRDSAVYFCASKGSGSNEQFFGPGTRLTVL.

The chain combines TRBV27 with TRBJ1-2, with 10 bases matching TRBD1. Germline V lookup: CDR1 MNHEY, CDR2 SMNVEV (reference sequence). The trim removed 2 bases at V and 5 bases at J, leaving 5 bases unmatched. This CDR3 comprises 15 residues. CDR3 protein: CASSLDRDRGYGYTF. The CDR3 bases are TGTGCCAGCAGTTTAGATCGGGACAGGGGTTATGGCTACACCTTC.

V gene TRBV12-3 or TRBV12-4 combines with J gene TRBJ1-1; D remains unclear. This CDR3 region has 12 residues. Deletions cut 4 bases from V and 3 bases from J, with 6 bases between. For the CDR3, the DNA is TGTGCCAGCAGTTCGGGGTACACTGAAGCTTTCTTT. Translation gives CASSSGYTEAFF.

The chain combines TRBV3-1 (or the pseudogene TRBV3-2) with TRBJ2-7; D unresolved. The CDR3 is 13 amino acids. The germline gives CDR1 LGHDT, CDR2 YNNKEL (reference sequence). V lost 0 bases and J 2 bases, leaving 5 bases between the germline ends. The CDR3 spells CASSQEAAYEQYF. Here the CDR3 DNA reads TGTGCCAGCAGCCAAGAGGCCGCCTACGAGCAGTACTTC.

This clone has a single count. The V gene is TRBV6-2 or TRBV6-3, the J gene TRBJ2-5; D gene unclear. In germline, CDR1 is MNHEY, CDR2 SVGEGT. V dropped 2 bases and J dropped 5 bases, with 9 bases sitting between them. This CDR3 contains 13 residues. CDR3 bases: TGTGCCAGCAGTTACGCCCGTGGGGAGACCCAGTACTTC. This encodes CASSYARGETQYF.

This clone was counted a few times. V gene TRBV6-2 or TRBV6-3 combines with J gene TRBJ2-1; TRBD2 aligns across 12 bases. The CDR3 consists of 16 residues. V was pared by 0 bases and J by 4 bases, with 1 base of the junction left unmatched. Germline V gives CDR1 MNHEY, CDR2 SVGEGT. CDR3 loop: CASSYSGTSGYNEQFF. The CDR3 DNA reads as TGTGCCAGCAGTTACTCCGGGACTAGCGGGTACAATGAGCAGTTCTTC.